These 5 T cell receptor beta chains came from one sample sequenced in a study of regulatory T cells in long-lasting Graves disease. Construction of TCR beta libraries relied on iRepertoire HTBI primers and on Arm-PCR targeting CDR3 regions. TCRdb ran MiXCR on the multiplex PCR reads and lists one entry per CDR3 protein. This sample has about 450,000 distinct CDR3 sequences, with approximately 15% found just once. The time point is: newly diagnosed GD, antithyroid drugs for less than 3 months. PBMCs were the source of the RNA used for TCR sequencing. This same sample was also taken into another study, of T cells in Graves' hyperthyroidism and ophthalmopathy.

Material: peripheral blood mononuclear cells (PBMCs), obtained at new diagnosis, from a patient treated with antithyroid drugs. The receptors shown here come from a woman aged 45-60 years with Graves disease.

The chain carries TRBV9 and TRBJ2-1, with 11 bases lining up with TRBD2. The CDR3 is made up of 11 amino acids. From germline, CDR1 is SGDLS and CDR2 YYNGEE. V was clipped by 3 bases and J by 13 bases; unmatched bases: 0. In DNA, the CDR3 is TGTGCCAGCAGCGGACTAGCGGGACAGTTCTTC. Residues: CASSGLAGQFF.

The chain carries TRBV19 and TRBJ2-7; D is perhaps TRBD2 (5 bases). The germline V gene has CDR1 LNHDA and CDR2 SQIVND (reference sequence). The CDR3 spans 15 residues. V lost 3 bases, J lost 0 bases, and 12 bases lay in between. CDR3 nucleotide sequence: TGTGCCAGTAGTATTACCCGGGGAAACTCCTACGAGCAGTACTTC. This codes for CASSITRGNSYEQYF.

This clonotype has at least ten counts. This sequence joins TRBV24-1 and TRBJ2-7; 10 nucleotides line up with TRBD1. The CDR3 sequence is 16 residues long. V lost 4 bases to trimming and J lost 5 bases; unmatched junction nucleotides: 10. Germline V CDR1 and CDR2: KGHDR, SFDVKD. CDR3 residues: CATSDPGTGASDEQYF. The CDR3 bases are TGTGCCACCAGTGACCCCGGGACAGGGGCGTCCGACGAGCAGTACTTC.

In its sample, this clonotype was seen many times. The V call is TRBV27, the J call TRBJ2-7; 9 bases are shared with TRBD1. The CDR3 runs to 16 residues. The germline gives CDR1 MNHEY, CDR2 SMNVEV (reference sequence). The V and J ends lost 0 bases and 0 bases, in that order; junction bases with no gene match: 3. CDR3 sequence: CASSLSGQGLSYEQYF. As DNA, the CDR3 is TGTGCCAGCAGTTTATCGGGACAGGGACTCTCCTACGAGCAGTACTTC.

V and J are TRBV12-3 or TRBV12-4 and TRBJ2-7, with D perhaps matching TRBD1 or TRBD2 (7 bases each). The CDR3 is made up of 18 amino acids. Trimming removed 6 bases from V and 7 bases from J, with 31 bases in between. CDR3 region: CASSPRWQGGDIFREQYF. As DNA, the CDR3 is TGTGCCAGCAGCCCACGGTGGCAGGGGGGGGATATTTTTCGGGAGCAGTACTTC.